This record concerns one TCR beta chain sequence. The antigen is undetermined. These data belong to a study of cytomegalovirus exposure and HLA in healthy donors. Study conclusions and caveats: Analysis performed later showed TCR beta chains linked to HLA being more clonally expanded than equally common others.

PCR employed 60 Vbeta and 13 Jbeta primers. Profiled with immunoSEQ multiplex PCR; TCRdb holds only in-frame clones, not every one. Of approximately 200,000 clones in the sample, roughly 77% were seen once. The clonotype was recovered from a woman under 40 in good health and CMV-seropositive. The sample comprised PBMCs.

CDR3 DNA sequence: TGTGCCATCAGTGAGAGGGGCACTGAAGCTTTCTTT. Its protein is CAISERGTEAFF. The V call is TRBV10-3, the J call TRBJ1-1; D possibly corresponds to TRBD1 (5 bases). The CDR3 sequence is 12 residues long. The germline CDR1 and CDR2 sequences are ENHRY and SYGVKD. Trimming removed 2 bases from V and 4 bases from J, with 5 bases in between.